This T cell receptor (beta chain) derives from a study of blood T cell repertoires in COVID-19. About the research overall: Acute-phase and convalescent COVID-19 samples originated in the United States, Italy and Spain. PBMCs, B-cell-depleted T cells, or T cells provided the cDNA or gDNA that made up the material.

In the original analysis: The assay estimated nucleated cells by amplifying reference gene primers. Produced via immunoSEQ multiplex PCR; TCRdb's table is partial and in-frame only. That table gives V, J and clone size, and the DNA gave D and trimming. The repertoire holds approximately 260,000 clones, with around nine tenths as singletons. This CDR3 spans 13 amino acids. CDR1 is MNHEY, CDR2 SMNVEV, per germline (reference sequence). Trimming removed 3 bases at V and 3 bases at J, with 9 bases between. The count of this clone is one. Sequencing used peripheral blood. This receptor was identified in a woman in her thirties or forties who had recovered from COVID-19. The chain joins TRBV27 to TRBJ2-7; maybe TRBD2 (6 bases). The CDR3 is CASSLAGGYEQYF. CDR3 DNA sequence: TGTGCCAGCAGTTTGGCCGGGGGCTACGAGCAGTACTTC.